This T cell receptor (beta chain) was captured by sequencing in a study of blood T cell repertoires in COVID-19. All enrollees were about 18 to 90 years old and from some 24 US areas. The data were produced by immunoSEQ multiplex PCR, yet TCRdb's version contains in-frame clones alone and is incomplete. The sample has about 200,000 clones, approximately 86% seen once; the top ten hold 4.5% to 5.5%. The CDR3 is made up of 15 amino acids. Per the germline V gene, CDR1 is SEHNR and CDR2 is FQNEAQ (reference sequence). Trimming at V came to 6 bases and at J to 0 bases, leaving 6 bases not matched to a gene.

The sequencing input was PBMCs or T cells enriched from blood (not recorded which). This chain links TRBV7-9 with TRBJ1-1; 8 nucleotides line up with TRBD1. The origin of this receptor is a woman aged 30 to 39 who had been exposed to COVID-19. The CDR3 DNA follows: TGTGCCAGCAGATCCCAGGGGGCCCTGAACACTGAAGCTTTCTTT. Translation: CASRSQGALNTEAFF.